This TCR beta chain was found in a study of blood T cell repertoires in COVID-19. With V trimmed by 3 bases and J by 2 bases, 14 bases remained unmatched. Germline V CDR1 and CDR2: LGHNA, YNFKEQ. CDR3 length: 19 residues. This table comes from immunoSEQ multiplex PCR, and its TCRdb copy is limited to in-frame clones, with some not included. The sample carries tens of thousands of clones, around 88% recorded once. The rearrangement joins TRBV4-2 to TRBJ2-5; TRBD2 aligns across 11 bases. This TCR was recovered from a woman in her 70s with acute or convalescent COVID-19. Sequenced material: peripheral blood. CDR3 residues: CASSHEKRGGTSGQETQYF. The CDR3 nucleotides read TGTGCCAGCAGCCACGAAAAACGCGGGGGGACTAGCGGACAAGAGACCCAGTACTTC.